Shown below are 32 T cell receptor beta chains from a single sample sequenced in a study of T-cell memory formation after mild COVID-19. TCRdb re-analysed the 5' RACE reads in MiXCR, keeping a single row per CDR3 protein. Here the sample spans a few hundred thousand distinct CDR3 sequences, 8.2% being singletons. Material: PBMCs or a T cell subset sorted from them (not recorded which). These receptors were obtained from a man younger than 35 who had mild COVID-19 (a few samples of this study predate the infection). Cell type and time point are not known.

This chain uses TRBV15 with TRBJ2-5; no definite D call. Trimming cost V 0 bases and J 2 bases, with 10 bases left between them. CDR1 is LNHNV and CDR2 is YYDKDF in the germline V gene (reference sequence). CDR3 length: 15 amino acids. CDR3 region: CATSRDWRRQETQYF. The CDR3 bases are TGTGCCACCAGCAGAGATTGGCGTCGGCAAGAGACCCAGTACTTC.

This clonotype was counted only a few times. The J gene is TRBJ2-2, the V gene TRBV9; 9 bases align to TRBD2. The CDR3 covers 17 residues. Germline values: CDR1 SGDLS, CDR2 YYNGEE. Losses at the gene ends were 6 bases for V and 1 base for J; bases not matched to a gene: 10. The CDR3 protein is CASTKRPAGGNTGELFF. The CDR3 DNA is TGTGCCAGCACCAAGAGGCCAGCGGGGGGGAACACCGGGGAGCTGTTTTTT.

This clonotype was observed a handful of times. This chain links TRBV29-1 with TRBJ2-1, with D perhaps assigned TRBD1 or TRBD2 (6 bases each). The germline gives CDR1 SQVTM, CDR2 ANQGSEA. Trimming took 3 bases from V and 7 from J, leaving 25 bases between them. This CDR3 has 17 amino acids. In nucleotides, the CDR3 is TGCAGCGTTGAGGACAGCCGGATTCGTAGAGGGACTAATGAGCAGTTCTTC. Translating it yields CSVEDSRIRRGTNEQFF.

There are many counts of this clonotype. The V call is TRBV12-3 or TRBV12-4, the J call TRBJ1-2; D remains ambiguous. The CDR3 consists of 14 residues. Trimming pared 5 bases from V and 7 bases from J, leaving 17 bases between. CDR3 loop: CASSPGREQRGYTF. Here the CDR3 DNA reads TGTGCCAGCAGTCCCGGACGGGAGCAGCGTGGCTACACCTTC.

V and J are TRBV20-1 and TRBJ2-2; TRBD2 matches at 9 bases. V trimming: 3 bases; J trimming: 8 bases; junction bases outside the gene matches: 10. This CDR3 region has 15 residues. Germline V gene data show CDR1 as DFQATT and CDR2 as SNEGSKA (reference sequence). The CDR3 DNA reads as TGCAGTGCTAGCGGCGGGGGGGCCCAGTCTGGGGAGCTGTTTTTT. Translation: CSASGGGAQSGELFF.

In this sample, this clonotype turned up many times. The CDR3 DNA sequence: TGTGCCAGCAGTCAGAACAGGGCCCATGAGCCCCAGCATTTT. Translation: CASSQNRAHEPQHF. The rearrangement uses TRBV12-3 or TRBV12-4 and TRBJ1-5; tentatively, D is TRBD1 (6 bases). This CDR3 comprises 14 residues. V lost 5 bases, J lost 8 bases, and 16 bases lay in between.

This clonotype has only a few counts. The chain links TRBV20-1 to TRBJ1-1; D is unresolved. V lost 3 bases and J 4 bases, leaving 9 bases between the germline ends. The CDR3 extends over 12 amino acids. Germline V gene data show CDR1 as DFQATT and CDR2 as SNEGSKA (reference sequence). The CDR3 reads CSARRGSTEAFF. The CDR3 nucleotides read TGCAGTGCTAGGAGAGGTTCCACTGAAGCTTTCTTT.

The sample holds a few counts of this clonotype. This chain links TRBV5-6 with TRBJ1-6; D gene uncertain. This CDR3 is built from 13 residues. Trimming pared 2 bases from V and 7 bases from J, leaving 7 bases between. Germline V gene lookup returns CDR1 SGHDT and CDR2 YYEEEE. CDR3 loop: CASSLRENSPLHF. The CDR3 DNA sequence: TGTGCCAGCAGCTTAAGGGAAAATTCACCCCTCCACTTT.

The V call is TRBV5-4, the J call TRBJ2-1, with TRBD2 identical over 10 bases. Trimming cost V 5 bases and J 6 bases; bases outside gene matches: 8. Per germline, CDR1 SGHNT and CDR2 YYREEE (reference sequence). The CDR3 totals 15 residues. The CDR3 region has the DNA TGTGCCAGCAGGCGCGGAGCGGGGGGGATCAATGAGCAGTTCTTC. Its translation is CASRRGAGGINEQFF.

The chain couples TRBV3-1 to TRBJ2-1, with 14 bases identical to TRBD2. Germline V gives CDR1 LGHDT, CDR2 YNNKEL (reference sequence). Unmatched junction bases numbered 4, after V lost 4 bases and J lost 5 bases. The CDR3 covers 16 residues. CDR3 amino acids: CASSPRTSGGNNEQFF. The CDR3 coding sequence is TGTGCCAGCAGCCCGCGGACTAGCGGGGGGAACAATGAGCAGTTCTTC.

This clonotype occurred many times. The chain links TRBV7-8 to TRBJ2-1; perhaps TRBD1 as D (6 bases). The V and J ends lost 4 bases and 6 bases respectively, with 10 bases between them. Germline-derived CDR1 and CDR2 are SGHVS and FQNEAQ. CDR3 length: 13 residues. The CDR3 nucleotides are TGTGCCAGCAGCTGGGGACAACCCAATGAGCAGTTCTTC. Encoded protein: CASSWGQPNEQFF. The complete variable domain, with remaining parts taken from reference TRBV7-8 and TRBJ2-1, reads GAGVSQSPRYKVAKRGQDVALRCDPISGHVSLFWYQQALGQGPEFLTYFQNEAQLDKSGLPSDRFFAERPEGSVSTLKIQRTQQEDSAVYLCASSWGQPNEQFFGPGTRLTVL.

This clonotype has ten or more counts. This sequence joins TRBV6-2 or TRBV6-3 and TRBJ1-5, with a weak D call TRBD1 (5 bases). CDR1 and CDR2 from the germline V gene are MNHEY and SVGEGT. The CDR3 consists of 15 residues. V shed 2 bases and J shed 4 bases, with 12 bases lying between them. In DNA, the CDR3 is TGTGCCAGCAGTTACGGAGGACAAGGTAATCAGCCCCAGCATTTT. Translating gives CASSYGGQGNQPQHF.

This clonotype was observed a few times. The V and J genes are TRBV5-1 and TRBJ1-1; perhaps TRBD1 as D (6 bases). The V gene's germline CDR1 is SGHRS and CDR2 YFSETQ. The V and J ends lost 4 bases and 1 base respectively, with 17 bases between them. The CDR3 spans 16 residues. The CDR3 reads CASSLQGPTRNTEAFF. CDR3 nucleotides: TGCGCCAGCAGCCTACAGGGCCCCACCAGGAACACTGAAGCTTTCTTT. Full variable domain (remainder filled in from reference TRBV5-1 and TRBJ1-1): KAGVTQTPRYLIKTRGQQVTLSCSPISGHRSVSWYQQTPGQGLQFLFEYFSETQRNKGNFPGRFSGRQFSNSRSEMNVSTLELGDSALYLCASSLQGPTRNTEAFFGQGTRLTVV.

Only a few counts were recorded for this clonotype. The CDR3 nucleotides read TGCGCCAGCAGCTTGATCCGGGGGGGATACAATGAGCAGTTCTTC. Its protein product is CASSLIRGGYNEQFF. The rearrangement links TRBV5-1 to TRBJ2-1, with TRBD2 identical over 8 bases. Looked up from germline, CDR1 is SGHRS and CDR2 is YFSETQ. Germline trimming cut 1 base from V and 4 bases from J; bases unmatched to any gene: 4. The CDR3 consists of 15 residues.

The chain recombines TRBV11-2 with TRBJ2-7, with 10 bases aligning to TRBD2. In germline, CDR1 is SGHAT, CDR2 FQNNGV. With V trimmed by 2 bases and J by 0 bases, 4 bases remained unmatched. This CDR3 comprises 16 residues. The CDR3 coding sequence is TGTGCCAGCAGCTTATTCCTAGCGGGGGCCTCCTACGAGCAGTACTTC. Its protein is CASSLFLAGASYEQYF.

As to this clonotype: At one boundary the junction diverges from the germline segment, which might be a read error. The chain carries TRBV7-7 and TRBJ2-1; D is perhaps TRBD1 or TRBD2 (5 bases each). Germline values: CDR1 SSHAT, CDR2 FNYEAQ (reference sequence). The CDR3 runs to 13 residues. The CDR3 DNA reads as TGTGCTAGCAGTCGGGACGCAAACAATGAGCAGTTCTTC. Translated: CASSRDANNEQFF.

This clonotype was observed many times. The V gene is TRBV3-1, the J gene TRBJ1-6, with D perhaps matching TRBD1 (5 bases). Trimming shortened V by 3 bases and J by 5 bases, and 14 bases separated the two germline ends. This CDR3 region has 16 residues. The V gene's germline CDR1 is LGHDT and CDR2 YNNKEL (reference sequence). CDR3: CASSHGWGRNNSPLHF. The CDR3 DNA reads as TGTGCCAGCAGCCATGGCTGGGGCAGAAATAATTCACCCCTCCACTTT.

The CDR3 is CASSRQGNRELFF. DNA of the CDR3: TGCGCCAGCAGCCGACAGGGCAACCGGGAGCTGTTTTTT. The chain joins TRBV4-3 to TRBJ2-2; 7 bases align to TRBD1. CDR3 length equals 13 residues. The germline gives CDR1 LGHNA, CDR2 YSLEER. V lost 4 bases and J lost 9; bases outside the gene matches: 5.

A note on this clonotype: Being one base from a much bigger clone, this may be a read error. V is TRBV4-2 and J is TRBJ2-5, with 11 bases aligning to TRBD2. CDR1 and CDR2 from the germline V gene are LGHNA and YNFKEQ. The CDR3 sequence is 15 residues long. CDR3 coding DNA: TGTGCCAGCAGCAAAGAGGCTAGCGGGGGGGAGACCCAGTACTTC. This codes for CASSKEASGGETQYF.

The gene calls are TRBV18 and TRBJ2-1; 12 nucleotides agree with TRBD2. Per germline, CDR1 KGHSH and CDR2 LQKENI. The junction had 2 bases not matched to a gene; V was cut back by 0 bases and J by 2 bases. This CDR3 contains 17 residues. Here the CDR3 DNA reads TGTGCCAGCTCACCACCCCTAGCGGGGGGGGCCTACAATGAGCAGTTCTTC. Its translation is CASSPPLAGGAYNEQFF.

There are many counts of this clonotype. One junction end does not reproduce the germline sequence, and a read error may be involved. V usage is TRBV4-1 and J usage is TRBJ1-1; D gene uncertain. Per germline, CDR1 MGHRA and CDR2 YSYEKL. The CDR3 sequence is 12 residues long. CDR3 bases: TGTGCCAGCAGCCCAGCCGGGACTGAAGCTTTCTTT. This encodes CASSPAGTEAFF.

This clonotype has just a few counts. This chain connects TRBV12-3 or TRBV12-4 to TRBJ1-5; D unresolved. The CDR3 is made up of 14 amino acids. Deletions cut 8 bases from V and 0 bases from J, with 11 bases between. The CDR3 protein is CASRLRDSNQPQHF. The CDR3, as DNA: TGTGCCAGCCGATTGAGAGATAGCAATCAGCCCCAGCATTTT.

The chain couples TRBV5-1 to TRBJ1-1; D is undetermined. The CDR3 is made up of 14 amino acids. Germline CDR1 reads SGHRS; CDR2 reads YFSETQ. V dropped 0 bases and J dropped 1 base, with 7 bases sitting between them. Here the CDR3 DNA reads TGCGCCAGCAGCTTGGGTTCCGCGAACACTGAAGCTTTCTTT. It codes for CASSLGSANTEAFF.

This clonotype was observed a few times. DNA for the CDR3: TGCAGCGTTGATAAGTCGGAGGGCTACACCTTC. Protein product: CSVDKSEGYTF. The chain joins TRBV29-1 to TRBJ1-2; D is unclear. The CDR3 totals 11 residues. Trimming cost V 3 bases and J 8 bases, with 10 bases left between them. In germline, CDR1 is SQVTM, CDR2 ANQGSEA.

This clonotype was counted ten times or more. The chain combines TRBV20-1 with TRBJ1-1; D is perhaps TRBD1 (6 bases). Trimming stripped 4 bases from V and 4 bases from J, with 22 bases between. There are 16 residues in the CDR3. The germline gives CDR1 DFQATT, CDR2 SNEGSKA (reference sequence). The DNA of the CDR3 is TGCAGTGCTACCTCCCTGGGGGGCCAGGATAGCACTGAAGCTTTCTTT. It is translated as CSATSLGGQDSTEAFF.

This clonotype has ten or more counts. CDR3 in DNA: TGTGCCAGCAGCTTGGTCTCTGCCGGGGAGCTGTTTTTT. Amino acids: CASSLVSAGELFF. The gene calls are TRBV5-6 and TRBJ2-2; the D is unclear. The germline gives CDR1 SGHDT, CDR2 YYEEEE. V was trimmed by 0 bases and J by 6 bases, leaving 6 bases between them. CDR3 length: 13 residues.

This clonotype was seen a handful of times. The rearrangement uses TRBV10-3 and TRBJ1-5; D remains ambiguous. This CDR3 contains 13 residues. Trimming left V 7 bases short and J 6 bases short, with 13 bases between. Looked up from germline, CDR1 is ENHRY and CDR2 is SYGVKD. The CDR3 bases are TGTGCCATCACCCCGGACGTCTCTCAGCCCCAGCATTTT. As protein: CAITPDVSQPQHF.

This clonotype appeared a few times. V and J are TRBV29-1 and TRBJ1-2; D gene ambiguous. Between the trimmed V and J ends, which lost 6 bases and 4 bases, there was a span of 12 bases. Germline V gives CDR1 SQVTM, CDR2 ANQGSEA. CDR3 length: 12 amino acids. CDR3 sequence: CSVPAEFYGYTF. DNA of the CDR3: TGCAGCGTGCCTGCTGAGTTCTATGGCTACACCTTC.

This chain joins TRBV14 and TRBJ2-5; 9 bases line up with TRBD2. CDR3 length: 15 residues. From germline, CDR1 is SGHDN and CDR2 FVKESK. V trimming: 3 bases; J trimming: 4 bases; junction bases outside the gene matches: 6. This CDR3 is CASSHRRGGRETQYF. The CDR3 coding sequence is TGTGCCAGCAGCCATCGGCGGGGGGGCCGAGAGACCCAGTACTTC.

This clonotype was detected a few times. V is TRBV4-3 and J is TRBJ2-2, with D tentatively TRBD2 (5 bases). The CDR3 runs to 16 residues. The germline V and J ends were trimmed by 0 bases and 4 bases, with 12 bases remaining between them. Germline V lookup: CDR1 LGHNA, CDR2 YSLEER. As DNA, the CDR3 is TGCGCCAGCAGCCAAGATTTACGAGGGTCCACCGGGGAGCTGTTTTTT. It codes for CASSQDLRGSTGELFF.

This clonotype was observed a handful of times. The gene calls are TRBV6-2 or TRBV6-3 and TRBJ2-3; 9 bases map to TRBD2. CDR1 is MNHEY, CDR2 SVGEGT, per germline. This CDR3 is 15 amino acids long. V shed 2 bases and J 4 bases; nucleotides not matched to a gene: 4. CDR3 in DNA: TGTGCCAGCAGTTACAATGCGGGGGGGCCAGATACGCAGTATTTT. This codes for CASSYNAGGPDTQYF.

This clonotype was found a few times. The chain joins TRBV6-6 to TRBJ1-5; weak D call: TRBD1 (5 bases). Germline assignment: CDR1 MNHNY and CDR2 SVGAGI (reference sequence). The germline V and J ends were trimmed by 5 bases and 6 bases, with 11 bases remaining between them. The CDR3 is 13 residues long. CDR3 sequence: CASSQAGVQPQHF. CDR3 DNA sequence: TGTGCCAGCAGTCAAGCGGGGGTTCAGCCCCAGCATTTT.